This T cell receptor (beta chain) stems from a study of brain T cells in children with intractable seizures. General study findings and limits: Pre- and post-surgery blood differed in depth, so pre-surgery absences may be undersampling. HCMV serostatus was not known, and viral specificity came from CDR3 similarity only.

This sample's time point: blood from clinic visit 5 months post-surgery; TSC patient then seizure free. The sequenced cases were selected for having the highest brain T cell transcript signatures. At least one anti-epileptic drug was given before surgery. On this clone itself: The antigen remains unidentified.

The assay was immunoSEQ multiplex PCR, and TCRdb's table has in-frame clones only and misses some. The sample records about 340,000 clones, approximately 93% being singletons. The CDR3 totals 15 residues. From germline, CDR1 is SGDLS and CDR2 YYNGEE. Trimming took 0 bases from V and 2 from J, leaving 9 bases between them. The material sequenced was peripheral blood, taken more than 4 months after surgery. The TCR was taken from a boy under two years old with tuberous sclerosis and intractable seizures. The genes are TRBV9 and TRBJ1-3; D is possibly TRBD1 (5 bases). The CDR3, as DNA: TGTGCCAGCAGCGTAGATGGGGGGGCTGGAAACACCATATATTTT. Its protein product is CASSVDGGAGNTIYF.